This TCR beta chain is drawn from a study of T cell responses to AZD1222 COVID-19 vaccine. To note about this clone: The antigen is unknown.

Sequenced by immunoSEQ multiplex PCR; TCRdb stores in-frame clones only, minus some. The sample includes under 150,000 clones, over 80% of them seen just once. Whole-study findings and limits: Only six individuals given AZD1222 were seropositive at baseline. Donor demographics were predominantly white British with a female majority; clonal diversity may be underestimated. There were vaccine-associated CD4 TCRs across spike, dominant at 160-218 and 743-854.

The CDR3 runs 14 residues. Per the germline V gene, CDR1 is LNHDA and CDR2 is SQIVND (reference sequence). V was pared by 6 bases and J by 0 bases, with 9 bases between. This receptor was taken from an adult in good health. The rearrangement links TRBV19 to TRBJ2-1; perhaps TRBD1 as D (6 bases). This specimen was peripheral blood, taken on day 0 of MenACWY control vaccination. CDR3 region: CASRLDSSYNEQFF. The CDR3 DNA follows: TGTGCCAGTAGGTTGGACAGCTCCTACAATGAGCAGTTCTTC.